Listed here are 24 T cell receptor beta chains from one sample, sequenced in a study of cytomegalovirus exposure and HLA in healthy donors. 13 Jbeta primers and 60 Vbeta primers were used for the PCR. Assay used: immunoSEQ multiplex PCR; TCRdb lists only in-frame clones, some missing. Among about 160,000 clones listed, 83% were seen once. Sequences were obtained from PBMCs. Receptors originate from a man aged 45-60 years in good health and CMV-seropositive.

This clone showed up just once. The genes are TRBV5-6 and TRBJ2-5, with TRBD1 matching 8 bases. V lost 5 bases, J lost 5 bases, and 8 bases stayed unmatched. The CDR3 spans 14 residues. Germline V lookup: CDR1 SGHDT, CDR2 YYEEEE. Here the CDR3 DNA reads TGTGCCAGCAGGGGCGGGACAGGACTGGAGACCCAGTACTTC. Translating gives CASRGGTGLETQYF.

The gene calls are TRBV28 and TRBJ2-5; maybe TRBD2 (6 bases). CDR3 length equals 15 residues. CDR1 MDHEN and CDR2 SYDVKM come from the germline V gene. V lost 1 base, J lost 3 bases, and 12 bases lay in between. CDR3 DNA: TGTGCCAGCAGTTTATCACTAGGGGAGGAAGAGACCCAGTACTTC. It encodes CASSLSLGEEETQYF.

The chain combines TRBV13 with TRBJ2-7; 8 nucleotides align to TRBD2. The germline CDR1 and CDR2 sequences are PRHDT and FYEKMQ (reference sequence). V was clipped by 2 bases and J by 3 bases; unmatched bases: 18. The CDR3 spans 19 residues. The CDR3 coding sequence is TGTGCCAGCAGCTTACGCTTAGCGGGGTGGTCCCACCAAAACTACGAGCAGTACTTC. Translated, it gives CASSLRLAGWSHQNYEQYF.

The chain links TRBV7-9 to TRBJ2-1; D is uncertain. The length of the CDR3 is 15 residues. The V and J ends lost 6 bases and 2 bases respectively, with 14 bases between them. Germline CDR1 SEHNR, CDR2 FQNEAQ (reference sequence). CDR3 in DNA: TGTGCCAGCAGACCTACACAGAACCCCTACAATGAGCAGTTCTTC. Translated: CASRPTQNPYNEQFF.

The chain couples TRBV5-5 to TRBJ1-6; a possible D gene is TRBD1 (6 bases). Trimming removed 0 bases from V and 8 bases from J, with 6 bases in between. The germline V gene encodes CDR1 SGHKS and CDR2 YYEKEE (reference sequence). This CDR3 region has 13 residues. Here the CDR3 DNA reads TGTGCCAGCAGCTTGGCAGGGGATTCACCCCTCCACTTT. This translates into CASSLAGDSPLHF.

This clone was recorded a few times. The chain joins TRBV30 to TRBJ2-3; 12 bases match TRBD2. The CDR3 is made up of 15 amino acids. Trimming at V came to 3 bases and at J to 5 bases, leaving 6 bases not matched to a gene. Germline CDR1 GTSNPN, CDR2 SVGIG (reference sequence). The CDR3 nucleotides read TGTGCCTGGAGCCTAGCGGGAGGGCCCCTAGATACGCAGTATTTT. It yields the protein CAWSLAGGPLDTQYF.

The chain joins TRBV7-9 to TRBJ2-7; 9 nucleotides agree with TRBD2. CDR1 is SEHNR and CDR2 is FQNEAQ in the germline V gene (reference sequence). The CDR3 has 16 residues. V was pared by 1 base and J by 3 bases, with 7 bases of the junction left unmatched. The CDR3 DNA reads TGTGCCAGCAGCTTAGGTTTCCAGCGGGAGGTCTACGAGCAGTACTTC. Protein product: CASSLGFQREVYEQYF.

Only one count was recorded for this clone. The chain has TRBV5-1 and TRBJ2-4, with D possibly TRBD2 on 5 matching bases. CDR3 size: 14 residues. Trimming removed 2 bases at V and 6 bases at J, with 12 bases between. The V gene's germline CDR1 is SGHRS and CDR2 YFSETQ. DNA for the CDR3: TGCGCCAGCAGCTTAAACCAGGACTTAAACATTCAGTACTTC. It yields the protein CASSLNQDLNIQYF.

The chain is built from TRBV19 and TRBJ1-6; D is unclear. Trimming cost V 6 bases and J 14 bases, with 11 bases left between them. The germline V gene encodes CDR1 LNHDA and CDR2 SQIVND (reference sequence). This CDR3 spans 11 amino acids. The CDR3 is CASRSSRSLHF. The CDR3 nucleotides read TGTGCCAGTAGATCTTCCAGGTCCCTCCACTTT.

This chain connects TRBV6-5 to TRBJ2-5; 11 bases match TRBD1. The junction had 4 bases not matched to a gene; V was cut back by 0 bases and J by 4 bases. CDR3 size: 16 residues. Germline CDR1 MNHEY, CDR2 SVGAGI. Here the CDR3 DNA reads TGTGCCAGCAGTTACTCGGACAGGGGGCGAGCAGAGACCCAGTACTTC. Translating it yields CASSYSDRGRAETQYF.

The V gene is TRBV6-5, the J gene TRBJ1-6, with D uncertain. The length of the CDR3 is 13 residues. Germline loops: CDR1 MNHEY, CDR2 SVGAGI. V lost 6 bases, J lost 7 bases, and 10 bases lay in between. In DNA, the CDR3 is TGTGCCAGCAGAAGCCGGGAGAATTCACCCCTCCACTTT. This translates into CASRSRENSPLHF.

The chain combines TRBV2 with TRBJ2-3, with TRBD1 as a possible D gene (6 bases). The V end was cut by 3 bases, the J end by 3 bases, with 13 bases between. CDR1 and CDR2 (germline): SNHLY, FYNNEI. CDR3 length equals 15 residues. This CDR3 reads CASSEQGIGTDTQYF. The DNA of the CDR3 is TGTGCCAGCAGTGAGCAGGGGATAGGGACAGATACGCAGTATTTT.

This clone has only one observation. The chain is built from TRBV18 and TRBJ1-2, with 8 bases fitting TRBD1. This CDR3 is built from 13 residues. V shed 3 bases and J 11 bases; nucleotides not matched to a gene: 8. Germline CDR1 and CDR2: KGHSH and LQKENI. Written as DNA, the CDR3 is TGTGCCAGCTCACCGTACCGGGACAGGAGTTACACCTTC. Its protein is CASSPYRDRSYTF.

The chain is built from TRBV5-1 and TRBJ2-7; 7 bases fit TRBD1. The CDR3 has 17 residues. Germline CDR1 is SGHRS and CDR2 is YFSETQ. J was trimmed by 0 bases and V by 2 bases; bases with no gene match: 11. The CDR3 is CASSFRTGLVSSYEQYF. CDR3 in DNA: TGCGCCAGCAGCTTTCGGACAGGTCTTGTAAGCTCCTACGAGCAGTACTTC.

The gene calls are TRBV28 and TRBJ2-7; TRBD1 matches at 11 bases. The CDR3 is 14 amino acids. Per germline, CDR1 MDHEN and CDR2 SYDVKM. The V and J ends lost 8 bases and 4 bases, in that order; junction bases with no gene match: 7. CDR3 nucleotides: TGTGCCAGCGGACGGACAGGGGGCTCTTACGAGCAGTACTTC. Translating gives CASGRTGGSYEQYF. Together with reference TRBV28 and TRBJ2-7, the CDR3 gives the full variable domain: DVKVTQSSRYLVKRTGEKVFLECVQDMDHENMFWYRQDPGLGLRLIYFSYDVKMKEKGDIPEGYSVSREKKERFSLILESASTNQTSMYLCASGRTGGSYEQYFGPGTRLTVT.

The rearrangement uses TRBV7-2 and TRBJ1-3, with 8 bases lining up with TRBD1. Germline CDR1 reads SGHTA; CDR2 reads FQGNSA. This CDR3 spans 15 amino acids. V was clipped by 5 bases and J by 6 bases; unmatched bases: 9. CDR3 bases: TGTGCCAGCAGCCCCCGGACAGGGAGGGCAAACACCATATATTTT. It specifies CASSPRTGRANTIYF.

The J gene is TRBJ2-2, the V gene TRBV7-2; 10 positions agree with TRBD1. After removal of 7 bases from V and 6 bases from J, the junction contained 5 bases not matched to a gene. CDR1 and CDR2 from the germline V gene are SGHTA and FQGNSA. The CDR3 contains 14 residues. The chain's CDR3 is CASTGTGVSGELFF. The CDR3 coding sequence is TGTGCCAGCACCGGGACAGGGGTGTCCGGGGAGCTGTTTTTT. Full variable domain (remainder filled in from reference TRBV7-2 and TRBJ2-2): GAGVSQSPSNKVTEKGKDVELRCDPISGHTALYWYRQSLGQGLEFLIYFQGNSAPDKSGLPSDRFSAERTGGSVSTLTIQRTQQEDSAVYLCASTGTGVSGELFFGEGSRLTVL.

This chain uses TRBV28 with TRBJ2-6; 10 bases line up with TRBD1. V lost 6 bases to trimming and J lost 4 bases; unmatched junction nucleotides: 12. The CDR3 spans 18 residues. Germline-derived CDR1 and CDR2 are MDHEN and SYDVKM. CDR3 in DNA: TGTGCCAGCAGCTCCTCGACAGGGGGCGGGTTGGGGGCCAACGTCCTGACTTTC. This sequence encodes CASSSSTGGGLGANVLTF.

The chain links TRBV18 to TRBJ2-7; 16 bases align to TRBD2. After removal of 3 bases from V and 7 bases from J, the junction contained 6 bases not matched to a gene. Per germline, CDR1 KGHSH and CDR2 LQKENI. The CDR3 totals 16 residues. Here the CDR3 DNA reads TGTGCCAGCTCACCCCCGGGACTAGCGGGAGGGAAGGAGCAGTACTTC. This codes for CASSPPGLAGGKEQYF. Supplemented by reference TRBV18 and TRBJ2-7, the full variable domain reads NAGVMQNPRHLVRRRGQEARLRCSPMKGHSHVYWYRQLPEEGLKFMVYLQKENIIDESGMPKERFSAEFPKEGPSILRIQQVVRGDSAAYFCASSPPGLAGGKEQYFGPGTRLTVT.

The CDR3 DNA is TGTGCCAGCAGCAATGTACTCAGGGGTAACTATGGCTACACCTTC. Translated, it gives CASSNVLRGNYGYTF. This rearrangement joins TRBV7-9 to TRBJ1-2; D perhaps matches TRBD1 (6 bases). Trimming shortened V by 5 bases and J by 1 base, and 14 bases separated the two germline ends. The CDR3 extends over 15 amino acids. In germline, CDR1 is SEHNR, CDR2 FQNEAQ (reference sequence).

The genes are TRBV25-1 and TRBJ1-4; D unresolved. This CDR3 comprises 12 residues. The V end was cut by 6 bases, the J end by 4 bases, with 6 bases between. The germline V gene encodes CDR1 MGHDK and CDR2 SYGVNS. CDR3 nucleotide sequence: TGTGCCAGCAGATCTATTAATGAAAAACTGTTTTTT. This gives the protein CASRSINEKLFF.

The genes are TRBV2 and TRBJ2-5; tentatively, D is TRBD1 (5 bases). Trimming removed 2 bases at V and 0 bases at J, with 10 bases between. This CDR3 region has 15 residues. The germline gives CDR1 SNHLY, CDR2 FYNNEI. The chain's CDR3 is CASSELGQHQETQYF. CDR3 DNA: TGTGCCAGCAGTGAACTGGGGCAGCACCAAGAGACCCAGTACTTC.

V is TRBV11-2 and J is TRBJ2-5, with TRBD1 identical over 10 bases. Germline CDR1 reads SGHAT; CDR2 reads FQNNGV. The CDR3 has 14 residues. V shed 5 bases, J shed 2 bases, and the junction held 2 bases outside the gene matches. The chain's CDR3 is CASSGGQGQETQYF. CDR3 bases: TGTGCCAGCAGCGGGGGACAGGGGCAAGAGACCCAGTACTTC.

The V gene is TRBV13, the J gene TRBJ2-7; 10 positions agree with TRBD1. The CDR3 is 15 residues long. Germline CDR1 is PRHDT and CDR2 is FYEKMQ (reference sequence). V lost 3 bases to trimming and J lost 5 bases; unmatched junction nucleotides: 7. The chain's CDR3 is CASSFRGTGDHEQYF. CDR3 nucleotide sequence: TGTGCCAGCAGCTTCAGAGGGACAGGGGACCACGAGCAGTACTTC.